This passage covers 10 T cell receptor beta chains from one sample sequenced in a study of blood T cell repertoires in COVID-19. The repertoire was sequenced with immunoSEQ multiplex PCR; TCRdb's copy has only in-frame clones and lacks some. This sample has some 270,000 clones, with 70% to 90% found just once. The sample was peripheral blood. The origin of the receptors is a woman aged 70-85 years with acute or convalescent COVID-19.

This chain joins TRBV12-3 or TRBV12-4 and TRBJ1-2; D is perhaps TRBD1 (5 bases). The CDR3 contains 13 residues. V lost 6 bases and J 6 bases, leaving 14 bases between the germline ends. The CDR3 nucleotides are TGTGCCAGCAGCACCCACCAGGGCGATGGCTACACCTTC. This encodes CASSTHQGDGYTF.

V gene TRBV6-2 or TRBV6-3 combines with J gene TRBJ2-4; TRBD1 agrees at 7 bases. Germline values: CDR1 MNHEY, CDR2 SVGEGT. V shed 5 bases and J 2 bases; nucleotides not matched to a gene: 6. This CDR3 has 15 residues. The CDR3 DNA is TGTGCCAGCAGTCGAGGGGGCTGGACCAAAAACATTCAGTACTTC. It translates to CASSRGGWTKNIQYF.

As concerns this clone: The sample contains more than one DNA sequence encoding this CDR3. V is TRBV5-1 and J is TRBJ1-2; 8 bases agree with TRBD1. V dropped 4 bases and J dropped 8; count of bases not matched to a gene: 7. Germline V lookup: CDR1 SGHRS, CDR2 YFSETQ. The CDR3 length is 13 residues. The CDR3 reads CASSRTGSEGYTF. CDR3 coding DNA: TGCGCCAGCAGCCGGACAGGGTCTGAGGGCTACACCTTC.

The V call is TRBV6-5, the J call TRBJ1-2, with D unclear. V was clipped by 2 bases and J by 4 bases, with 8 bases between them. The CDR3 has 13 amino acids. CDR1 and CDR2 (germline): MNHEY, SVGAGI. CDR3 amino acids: CASSYGLSYGYTF. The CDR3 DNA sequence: TGTGCCAGCAGTTACGGCCTCTCCTATGGCTACACCTTC.

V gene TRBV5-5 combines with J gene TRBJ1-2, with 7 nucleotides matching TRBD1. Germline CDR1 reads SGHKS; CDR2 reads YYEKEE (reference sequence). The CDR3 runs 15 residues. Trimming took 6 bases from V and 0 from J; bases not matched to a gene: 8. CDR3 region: CASTGQALSNYGYTF. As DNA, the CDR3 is TGTGCCAGCACTGGACAGGCCCTTTCTAACTATGGCTACACCTTC. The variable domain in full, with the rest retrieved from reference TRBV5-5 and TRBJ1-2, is DAGVTQSPTHLIKTRGQQVTLRCSPISGHKSVSWYQQVLGQGPQFIFQYYEKEERGRGNFPDRFSARQFPNYSSELNVNALLLGDSALYLCASTGQALSNYGYTFGSGTRLTVV.

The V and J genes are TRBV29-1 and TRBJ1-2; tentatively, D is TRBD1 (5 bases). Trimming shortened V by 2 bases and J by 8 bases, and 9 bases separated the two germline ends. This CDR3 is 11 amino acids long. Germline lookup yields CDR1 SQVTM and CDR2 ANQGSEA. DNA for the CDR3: TGCAGCGTTGAAAACGGACACGGCTACACCTTC. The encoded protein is CSVENGHGYTF.

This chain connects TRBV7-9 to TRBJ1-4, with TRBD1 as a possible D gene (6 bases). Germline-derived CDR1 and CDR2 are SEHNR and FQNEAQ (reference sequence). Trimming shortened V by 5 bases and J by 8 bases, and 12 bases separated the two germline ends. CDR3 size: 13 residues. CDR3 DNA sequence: TGTGCCAGCAGCCTTTCAGGGGCGGAAAAACTGTTTTTT. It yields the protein CASSLSGAEKLFF.

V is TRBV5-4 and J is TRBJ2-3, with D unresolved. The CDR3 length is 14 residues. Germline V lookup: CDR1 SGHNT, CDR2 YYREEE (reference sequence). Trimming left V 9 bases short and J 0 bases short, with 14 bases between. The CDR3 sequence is CATTPKPSTDTQYF. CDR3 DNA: TGTGCCACGACACCCAAACCTAGCACAGATACGCAGTATTTT.

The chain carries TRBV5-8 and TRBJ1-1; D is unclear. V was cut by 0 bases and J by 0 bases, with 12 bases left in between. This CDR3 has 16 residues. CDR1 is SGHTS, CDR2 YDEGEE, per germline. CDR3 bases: TGTGCCAGCAGCTTGGGGGTTTCGGGTATGAACACTGAAGCTTTCTTT. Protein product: CASSLGVSGMNTEAFF.

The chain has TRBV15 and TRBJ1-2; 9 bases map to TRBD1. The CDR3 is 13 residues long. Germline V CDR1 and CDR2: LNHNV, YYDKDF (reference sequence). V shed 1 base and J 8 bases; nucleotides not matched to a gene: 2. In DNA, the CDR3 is TGTGCCACCAGCAGAGGGACAGGGGAAGGCTACACCTTC. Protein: CATSRGTGEGYTF.